This T cell receptor beta chain was sequenced during a study of T cells in localized non-small cell lung cancer. Study conclusions and caveats: Uninvolved adjacent lung showed the highest T cell clonality, exceeding tumor. Researchers found a median approximately 55 of the top 100 tumor clones in adjacent lung.

Sequencing used immunoSEQ multiplex PCR; TCRdb keeps in-frame clones, though not all of them. This sample has more than 1,400 clones; roughly a sixth occur once, and the top ten carry over 10%. V lost 5 bases to trimming and J lost 4 bases, with 14 bases between them. Germline CDR1 is LNHDA and CDR2 is SQIVND (reference sequence). This CDR3 spans 14 amino acids. This clone is deemed large. What it binds is not known. The TCR comes from a female donor aged 60 or older with stage II lung adenocarcinoma. The sequencing used normal lung tissue next to the tumor, collected before any cancer treatment. The chain combines TRBV19 with TRBJ1-1, with a possible D match to TRBD1 (6 bases). In nucleotides, the CDR3 is TGTGCCAGTAGTCTACAGGGCGAGGGCACTGAAGCTTTCTTT. Amino acids: CASSLQGEGTEAFF.